The clone carrying this T cell receptor beta chain occurred a few times. Its antigen is not identified. One end of the junction does not line up with germline, which may come from a read error. Unique molecular identifiers featured in each of the TCR beta cDNA libraries. TCRdb reprocessed the PCR reads with MiXCR, giving one entry per CDR3 protein. In the table there are around 400,000 distinct CDR3 sequences, about 39% of which are singletons. The record originates from a study of post-analysis software for immune sequencing data. Regarding the study as a whole: Included in a set of roughly five TRBV segments more frequent in patients than controls were TRBV5-6, TRBV5-1 and TRBV20-1.

The CDR3 covers 18 residues. The germline V gene encodes CDR1 SSHAT and CDR2 FNYEAQ (reference sequence). The clonotype comes from a girl aged 2-10 years with multiple sclerosis. The specimen was blood. The rearrangement uses TRBV7-7 and TRBJ2-3; TRBD2 agrees at 9 bases. The CDR3 DNA reads as TGTGCTAGCAGCTTTTGTACGGCGGGAGGGCCCCACACAGATACGCAGTATTTT. Its translation is CASSFCTAGGPHTDTQYF.